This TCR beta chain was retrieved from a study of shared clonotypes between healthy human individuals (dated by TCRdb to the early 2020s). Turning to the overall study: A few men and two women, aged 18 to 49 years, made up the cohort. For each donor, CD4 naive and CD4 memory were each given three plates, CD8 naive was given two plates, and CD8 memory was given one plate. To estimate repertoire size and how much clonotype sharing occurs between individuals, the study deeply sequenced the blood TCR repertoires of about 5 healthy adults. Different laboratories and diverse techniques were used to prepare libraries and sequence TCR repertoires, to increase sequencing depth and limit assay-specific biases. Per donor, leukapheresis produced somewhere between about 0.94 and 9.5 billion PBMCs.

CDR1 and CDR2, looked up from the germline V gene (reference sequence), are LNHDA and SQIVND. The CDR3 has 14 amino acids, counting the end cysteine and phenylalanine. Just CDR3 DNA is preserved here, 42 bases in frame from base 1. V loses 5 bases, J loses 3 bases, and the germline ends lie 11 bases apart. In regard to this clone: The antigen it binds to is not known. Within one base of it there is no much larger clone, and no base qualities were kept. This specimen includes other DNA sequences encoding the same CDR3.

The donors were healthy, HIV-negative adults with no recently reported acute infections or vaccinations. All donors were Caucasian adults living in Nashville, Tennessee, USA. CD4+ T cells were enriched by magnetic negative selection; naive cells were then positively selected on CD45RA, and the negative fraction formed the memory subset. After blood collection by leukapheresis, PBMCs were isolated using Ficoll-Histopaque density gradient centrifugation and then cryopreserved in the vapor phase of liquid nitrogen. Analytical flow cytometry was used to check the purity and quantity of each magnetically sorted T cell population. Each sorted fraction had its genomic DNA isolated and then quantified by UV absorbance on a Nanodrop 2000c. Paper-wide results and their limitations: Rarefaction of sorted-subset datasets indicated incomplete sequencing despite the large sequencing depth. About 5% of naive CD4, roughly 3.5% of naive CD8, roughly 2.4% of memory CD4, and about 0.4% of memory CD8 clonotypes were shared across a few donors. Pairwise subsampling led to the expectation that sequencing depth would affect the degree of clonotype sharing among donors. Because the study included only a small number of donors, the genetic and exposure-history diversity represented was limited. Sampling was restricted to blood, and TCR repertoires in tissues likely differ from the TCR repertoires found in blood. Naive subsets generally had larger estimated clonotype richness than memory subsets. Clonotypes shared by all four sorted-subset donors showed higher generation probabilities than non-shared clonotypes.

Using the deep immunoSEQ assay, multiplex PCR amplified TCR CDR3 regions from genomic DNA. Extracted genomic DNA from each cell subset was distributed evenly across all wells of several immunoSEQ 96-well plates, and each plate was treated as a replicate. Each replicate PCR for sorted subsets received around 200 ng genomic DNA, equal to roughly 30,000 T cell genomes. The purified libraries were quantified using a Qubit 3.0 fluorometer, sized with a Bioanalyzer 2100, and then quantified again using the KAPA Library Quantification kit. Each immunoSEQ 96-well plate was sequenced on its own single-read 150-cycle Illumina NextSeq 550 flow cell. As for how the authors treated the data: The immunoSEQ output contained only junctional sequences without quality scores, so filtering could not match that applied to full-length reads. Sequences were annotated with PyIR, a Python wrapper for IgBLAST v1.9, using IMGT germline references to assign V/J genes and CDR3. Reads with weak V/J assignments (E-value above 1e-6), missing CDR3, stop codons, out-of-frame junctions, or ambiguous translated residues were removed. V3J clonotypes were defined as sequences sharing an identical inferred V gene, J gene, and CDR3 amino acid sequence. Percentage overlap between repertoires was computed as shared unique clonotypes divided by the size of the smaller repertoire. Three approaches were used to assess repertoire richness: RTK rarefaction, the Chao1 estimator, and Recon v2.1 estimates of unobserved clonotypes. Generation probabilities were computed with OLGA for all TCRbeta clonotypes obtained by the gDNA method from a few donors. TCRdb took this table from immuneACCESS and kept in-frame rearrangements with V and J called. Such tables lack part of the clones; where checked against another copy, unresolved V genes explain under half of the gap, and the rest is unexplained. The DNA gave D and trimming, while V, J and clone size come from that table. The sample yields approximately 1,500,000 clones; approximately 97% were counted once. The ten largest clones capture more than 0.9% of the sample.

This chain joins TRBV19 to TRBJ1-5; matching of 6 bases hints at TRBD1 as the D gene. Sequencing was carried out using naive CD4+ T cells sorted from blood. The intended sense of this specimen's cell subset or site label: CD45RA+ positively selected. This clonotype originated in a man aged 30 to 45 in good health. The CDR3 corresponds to CASSPTGINQPQHF. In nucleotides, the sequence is TGTGCCAGTAGTCCAACAGGGATCAATCAGCCCCAGCATTTT.